This paragraph reports one TCR beta chain. Some clones are missing from TCRdb's copy, which holds only in-frame ones; the method was immunoSEQ multiplex PCR. Of some 38,000 clones detected, 75% to 90% appear once; the ten largest clones hold approximately 20%. The data derive from a study of blood T cell repertoires in COVID-19. Study background: PBMCs, B-cell-depleted T cells, or T cells provided the cDNA or gDNA that made up the material.

In germline, CDR1 is SGHTA, CDR2 FQGTGA. The CDR3 is 14 amino acids. The V gene lost 5 bases and the J gene lost 4 bases, with 12 bases spanning the gap. The sequence derives from an older man with acute or convalescent COVID-19. The chain has TRBV7-3 and TRBJ2-1, with a weak D call TRBD2 (6 bases). Sample: peripheral blood. The CDR3 DNA follows: TGTGCCAGCAGCCCACGGGACTCTTACAATGAGCAGTTCTTC. As protein: CASSPRDSYNEQFF.